This T cell receptor beta chain was observed in a study of identical twins. V was cut by 3 bases and J by 5 bases, with 8 bases left in between. CDR3 length: 13 residues. TCRdb re-called the 5' RACE reads through MiXCR, storing one row per CDR3 protein. The table records 310,000 or so distinct CDR3 sequences, more than 6.5% of them present only once. This clonotype was observed many times. These data also featured in a second study, about yellow fever vaccine responses in identical twins.

Sample: memory (CD45RO+) T cells sorted from blood. The sequence derives from a woman aged 18-30 years in good health. The chain employs TRBV12-3 or TRBV12-4 and TRBJ2-1; D call uncertain. The CDR3 region is CASSFNLNNEQFF. DNA for the CDR3: TGTGCCAGCAGTTTTAACTTAAACAATGAGCAGTTCTTC.